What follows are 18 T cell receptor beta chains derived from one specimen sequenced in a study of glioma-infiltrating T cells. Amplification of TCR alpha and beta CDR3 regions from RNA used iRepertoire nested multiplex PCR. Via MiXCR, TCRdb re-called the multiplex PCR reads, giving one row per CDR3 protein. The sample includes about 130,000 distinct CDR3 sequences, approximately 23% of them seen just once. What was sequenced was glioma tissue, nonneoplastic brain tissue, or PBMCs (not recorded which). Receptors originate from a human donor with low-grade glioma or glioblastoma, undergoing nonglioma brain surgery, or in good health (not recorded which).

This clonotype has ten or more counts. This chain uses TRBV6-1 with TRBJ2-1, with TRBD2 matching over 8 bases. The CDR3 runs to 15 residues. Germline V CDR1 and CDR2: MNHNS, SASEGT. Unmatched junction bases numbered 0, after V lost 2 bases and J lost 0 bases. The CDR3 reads CASSELAGSYNEQFF. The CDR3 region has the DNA TGTGCCAGCAGTGAACTAGCGGGCTCCTACAATGAGCAGTTCTTC.

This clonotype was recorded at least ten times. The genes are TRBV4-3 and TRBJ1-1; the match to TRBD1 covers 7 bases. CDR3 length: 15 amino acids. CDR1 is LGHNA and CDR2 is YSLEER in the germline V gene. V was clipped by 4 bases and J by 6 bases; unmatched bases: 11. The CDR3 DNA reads TGCGCCAGCAGCCCCACATTACCGACAGGGCCTGAAGCTTTCTTT. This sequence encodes CASSPTLPTGPEAFF.

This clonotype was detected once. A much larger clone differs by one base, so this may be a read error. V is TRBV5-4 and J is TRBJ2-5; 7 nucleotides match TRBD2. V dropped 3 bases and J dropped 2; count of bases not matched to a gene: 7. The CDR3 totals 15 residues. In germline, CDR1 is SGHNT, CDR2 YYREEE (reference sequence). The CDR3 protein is CASSSRLAGQETQYF. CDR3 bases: TGTGCCAGCAGCTCTCGACTAGCTGGACAAGAGACCCAGTACTTC.

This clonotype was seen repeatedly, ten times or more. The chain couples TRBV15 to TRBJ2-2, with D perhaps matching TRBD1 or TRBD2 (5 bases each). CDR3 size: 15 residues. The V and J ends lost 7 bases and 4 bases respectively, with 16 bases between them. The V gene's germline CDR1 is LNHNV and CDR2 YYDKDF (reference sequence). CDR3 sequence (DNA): TGTGCCACCAATCGGGGCCTGGGGAGCACCGGGGAGCTGTTTTTT. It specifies CATNRGLGSTGELFF.

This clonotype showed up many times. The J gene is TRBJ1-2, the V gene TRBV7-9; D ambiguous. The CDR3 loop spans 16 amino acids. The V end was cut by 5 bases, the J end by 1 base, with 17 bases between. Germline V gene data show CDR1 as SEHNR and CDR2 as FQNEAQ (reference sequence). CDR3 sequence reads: CASSTRAAGDNYGYTF. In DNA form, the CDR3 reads TGTGCCAGCAGCACTCGGGCGGCGGGCGATAACTATGGCTACACCTTC.

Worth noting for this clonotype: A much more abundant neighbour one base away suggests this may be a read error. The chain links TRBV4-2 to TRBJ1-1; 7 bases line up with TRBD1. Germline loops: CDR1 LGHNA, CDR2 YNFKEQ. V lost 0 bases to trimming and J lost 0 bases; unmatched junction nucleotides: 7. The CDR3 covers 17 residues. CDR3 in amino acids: CASSQESTGNMNTEAFF. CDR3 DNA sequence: TGTGCCAGCAGCCAAGAATCGACAGGGAACATGAACACTGAAGCTTTCTTT.

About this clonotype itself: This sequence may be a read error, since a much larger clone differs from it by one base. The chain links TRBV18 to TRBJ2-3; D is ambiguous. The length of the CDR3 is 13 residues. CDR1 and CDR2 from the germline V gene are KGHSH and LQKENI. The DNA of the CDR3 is TGTGCCAGCTCAAGCCGGCAATCAGATACGCAGTGTTTT. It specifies CASSSRQSDTQCF.

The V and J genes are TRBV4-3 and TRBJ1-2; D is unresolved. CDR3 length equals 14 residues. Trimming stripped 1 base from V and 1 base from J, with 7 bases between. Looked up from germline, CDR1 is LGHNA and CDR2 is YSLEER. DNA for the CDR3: TGCGCCAGCAGCCAAGGTGGCAGTAACTATGGCTACACCTTC. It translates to CASSQGGSNYGYTF.

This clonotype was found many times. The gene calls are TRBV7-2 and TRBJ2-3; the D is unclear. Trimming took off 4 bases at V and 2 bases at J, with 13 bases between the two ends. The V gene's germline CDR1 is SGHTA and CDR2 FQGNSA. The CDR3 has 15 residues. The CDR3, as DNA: TGTGCCAGCAGCTCACAGAGAGGCTCCACAGATACGCAGTATTTT. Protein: CASSSQRGSTDTQYF.

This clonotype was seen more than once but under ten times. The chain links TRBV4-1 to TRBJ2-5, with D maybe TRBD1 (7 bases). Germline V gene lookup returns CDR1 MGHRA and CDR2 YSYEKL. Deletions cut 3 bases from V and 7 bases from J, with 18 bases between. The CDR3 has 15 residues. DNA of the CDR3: TGCGCCAGCAGCCAGGGGGGACAGCTAACGGGGACCCAGTACTTC. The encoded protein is CASSQGGQLTGTQYF.

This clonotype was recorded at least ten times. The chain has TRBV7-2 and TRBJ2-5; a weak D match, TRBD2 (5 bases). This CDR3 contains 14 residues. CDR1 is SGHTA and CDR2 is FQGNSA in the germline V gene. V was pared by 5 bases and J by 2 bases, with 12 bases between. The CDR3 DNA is TGTGCCAGCAGCCCTCGGAGAGGGCAAGAGACCCAGTACTTC. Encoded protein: CASSPRRGQETQYF.

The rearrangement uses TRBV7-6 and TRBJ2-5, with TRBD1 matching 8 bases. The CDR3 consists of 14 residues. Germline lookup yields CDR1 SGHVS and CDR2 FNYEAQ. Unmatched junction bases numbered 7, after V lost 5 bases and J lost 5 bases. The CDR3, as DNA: TGTGCCAGCAGCGCGACAGGGGTTCGGGAGACCCAGTACTTC. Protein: CASSATGVRETQYF.

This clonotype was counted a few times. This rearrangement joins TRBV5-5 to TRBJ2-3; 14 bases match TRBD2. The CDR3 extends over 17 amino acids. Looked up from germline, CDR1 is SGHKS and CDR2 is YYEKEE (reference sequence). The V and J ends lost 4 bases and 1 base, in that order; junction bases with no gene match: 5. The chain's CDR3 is CASSRGLAGGGTDTQYF. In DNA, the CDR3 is TGTGCCAGCAGCCGAGGACTAGCGGGAGGCGGCACAGATACGCAGTATTTT.

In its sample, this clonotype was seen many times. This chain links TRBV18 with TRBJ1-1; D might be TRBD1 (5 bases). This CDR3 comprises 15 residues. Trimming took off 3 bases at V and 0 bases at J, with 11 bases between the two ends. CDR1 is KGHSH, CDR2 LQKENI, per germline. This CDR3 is CASSPFQDMNTEAFF. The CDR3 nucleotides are TGTGCCAGCTCACCCTTTCAGGACATGAACACTGAAGCTTTCTTT.

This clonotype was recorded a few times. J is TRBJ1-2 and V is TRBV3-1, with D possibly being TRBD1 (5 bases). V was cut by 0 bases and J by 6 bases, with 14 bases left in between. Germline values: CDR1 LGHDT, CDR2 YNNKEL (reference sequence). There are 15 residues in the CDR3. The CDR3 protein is CASSQDRARSDGYTF. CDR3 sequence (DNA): TGTGCCAGCAGCCAAGACAGGGCGCGGTCGGATGGCTACACCTTC.

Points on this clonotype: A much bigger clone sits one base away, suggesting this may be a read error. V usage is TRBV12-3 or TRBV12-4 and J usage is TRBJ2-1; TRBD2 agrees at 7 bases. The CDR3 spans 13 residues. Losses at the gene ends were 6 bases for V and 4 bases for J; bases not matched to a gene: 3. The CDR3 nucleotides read TGTGCCAGCAGGTCAGCGGGGTACAATGAGCAGTTCTTC. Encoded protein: CASRSAGYNEQFF.

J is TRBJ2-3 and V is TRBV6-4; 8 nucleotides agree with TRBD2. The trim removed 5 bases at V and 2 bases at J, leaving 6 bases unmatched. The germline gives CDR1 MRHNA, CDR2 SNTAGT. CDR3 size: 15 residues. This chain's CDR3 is CASSRRGLDTDTQYF. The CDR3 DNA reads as TGTGCCAGCAGTCGAAGGGGACTAGACACAGATACGCAGTATTTT.

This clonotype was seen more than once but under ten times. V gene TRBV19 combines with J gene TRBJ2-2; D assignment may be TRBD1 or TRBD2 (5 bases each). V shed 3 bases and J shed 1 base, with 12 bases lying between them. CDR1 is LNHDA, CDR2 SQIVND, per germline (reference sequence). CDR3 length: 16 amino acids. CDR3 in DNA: TGTGCCAGTAGTATCCCGGGACGGGTGAACACCGGGGAGCTGTTTTTT. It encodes CASSIPGRVNTGELFF.